The 27 T cell receptor beta chains in this list originate from one sample, sequenced in a study of OX40 agonist ivuxolimab in advanced cancers. The table came from immunoSEQ multiplex PCR; TCRdb's copy has only in-frame clones and leaves some out. The table has some 12,000 clones, 70% to 75% seen once. Specimen: CD4+ or CD8+ T cells sorted from blood, collected in a trial of the OX40 agonist ivuxolimab. The receptor set was obtained from an adult with an advanced solid tumor such as melanoma, head and neck, liver or kidney cancer.

The J gene is TRBJ1-2, the V gene TRBV7-3, with 12 nucleotides matching TRBD1. V trimming: 5 bases; J trimming: 3 bases; junction bases outside the gene matches: 13. The germline CDR1 and CDR2 sequences are SGHTA and FQGTGA. The CDR3 consists of 18 residues. The CDR3 DNA reads TGTGCCAGCAGCCCCTGGGACAGGGGGCGTGAGGGGTACTATGGCTACACCTTC. Its protein product is CASSPWDRGREGYYGYTF.

V gene TRBV13 combines with J gene TRBJ2-2; 8 nucleotides agree with TRBD1. The CDR3 is 16 residues long. Germline CDR1 PRHDT, CDR2 FYEKMQ (reference sequence). V lost 5 bases, J lost 6 bases, and 11 bases stayed unmatched. The CDR3 spells CASSHSDRVVSGELFF. The CDR3 DNA is TGTGCCAGCAGCCACTCGGACAGGGTCGTTTCCGGGGAGCTGTTTTTT.

For this clone: Different DNA sequences within this sample yield the same CDR3. This chain uses TRBV27 with TRBJ2-2; possible D gene TRBD2, 6 bases. With 3 bases removed from V and 6 bases from J, the gap between germline ends came to 20 bases. The germline V gene has CDR1 MNHEY and CDR2 SMNVEV (reference sequence). The CDR3 contains 17 residues. CDR3: CASSLYGFQGGAGELFF. CDR3 nucleotide sequence: TGTGCCAGCAGTTTGTATGGATTCCAGGGAGGAGCCGGGGAGCTGTTTTTT.

The genes are TRBV4-1 and TRBJ2-2; tentatively, D is TRBD2 (6 bases). The CDR3 length is 19 residues. V dropped 4 bases and J dropped 0 bases, with 21 bases sitting between them. CDR1 is MGHRA, CDR2 YSYEKL, per germline. CDR3 bases: TGCGCCAGCAGCCGGGGTTGGGGCGGGAAGTCCACGAACACCGGGGAGCTGTTTTTT. This translates into CASSRGWGGKSTNTGELFF.

V usage is TRBV7-8 and J usage is TRBJ1-2, with 7 bases that match TRBD1. Unmatched junction bases numbered 9, after V lost 7 bases and J lost 7 bases. Germline loops: CDR1 SGHVS, CDR2 FQNEAQ. This CDR3 spans 13 amino acids. This CDR3 is CASTATGYGGYTF. In nucleotides, the CDR3 is TGTGCCAGCACCGCGACAGGGTATGGTGGCTACACCTTC.

The chain recombines TRBV7-6 with TRBJ2-7, with D possibly matching TRBD2 (6 bases). From germline, CDR1 is SGHVS and CDR2 FNYEAQ. V shed 2 bases and J shed 3 bases, with 8 bases lying between them. CDR3 length: 13 amino acids. The CDR3 DNA reads TGTGCCAGCAGCTTAACGGACTACTACGAGCAGTACTTC. This encodes CASSLTDYYEQYF.

This clone was seen a few times. This chain links TRBV28 with TRBJ2-3, with D uncertain. This CDR3 comprises 13 residues. The V end lost 2 bases, the J end lost 4 bases, and 7 bases lay between the germline ends. Looked up from germline, CDR1 is MDHEN and CDR2 is SYDVKM. As DNA, the CDR3 is TGTGCCAGCAGTTTACTAGAGTCAGATACGCAGTATTTT. It specifies CASSLLESDTQYF.

V usage is TRBV7-9 and J usage is TRBJ2-2; D is unresolved. Trimming removed 1 base from V and 2 bases from J, with 17 bases in between. There are 18 residues in the CDR3. The V gene's germline CDR1 is SEHNR and CDR2 FQNEAQ (reference sequence). The CDR3 spells CASSLEGLADHNTGELFF. The CDR3 nucleotides read TGTGCCAGCAGCTTAGAGGGCTTGGCTGACCATAACACCGGGGAGCTGTTTTTT.

The J gene is TRBJ2-3, the V gene TRBV4-1; a weak D match, TRBD2 (5 bases). The CDR3 loop spans 15 amino acids. Germline V gene data show CDR1 as MGHRA and CDR2 as YSYEKL. Trimming removed 1 base at V and 6 bases at J, with 14 bases between. This CDR3 reads CASSQALATWDTQYF. DNA for the CDR3: TGCGCCAGCAGCCAAGCGCTAGCCACTTGGGATACGCAGTATTTT.

V is TRBV19 and J is TRBJ1-5; D is undetermined. From germline, CDR1 is LNHDA and CDR2 SQIVND (reference sequence). V was pared by 5 bases and J by 0 bases, with 11 bases between. The length of the CDR3 is 15 residues. The CDR3 loop is CASSDGVYSNQPQHF. CDR3 DNA sequence: TGTGCCAGTAGTGACGGGGTCTATAGCAATCAGCCCCAGCATTTT.

The chain couples TRBV11-2 to TRBJ2-7; D may be TRBD1 (6 bases). The CDR3 contains 15 residues. Germline values: CDR1 SGHAT, CDR2 FQNNGV. Trimming took 6 bases from V and 1 from J, leaving 16 bases between them. CDR3 region: CASRKGGEASYEQYF. CDR3 nucleotides: TGTGCCAGCAGAAAAGGGGGAGAGGCGTCCTACGAGCAGTACTTC.

The chain recombines TRBV4-1 with TRBJ2-5; 14 positions match TRBD2. The DNA matches TRBJ2-7 better at its end, which makes the J call doubtful. This CDR3 has 17 amino acids. Germline CDR1 reads MGHRA; CDR2 reads YSYEKL. The CDR3 DNA follows: TGCGCCAGCAGCCCTGAGGGACTAGCGGGGGCCAGGGACGAGCAGTACTTC. This gives the protein CASSPEGLAGARDEQYF.

This rearrangement joins TRBV2 to TRBJ1-2; D unclear. The CDR3 spans 10 residues. CDR1 is SNHLY and CDR2 is FYNNEI in the germline V gene. V was trimmed by 6 bases and J by 11 bases, leaving 10 bases between them. The CDR3 bases are TGTGCCAGCAGCGCCTCGCGGTACACCTTC. Translating gives CASSASRYTF.

The CDR3, as DNA: TGTGCCAGCAGTGCTTATGGGTTACTAGCGGGAGAACGCCAAAACATTCAGTACTTC. Amino acids: CASSAYGLLAGERQNIQYF. The V gene is TRBV7-2, the J gene TRBJ2-4, with 11 bases that match TRBD2. This CDR3 is 19 amino acids long. Germline values: CDR1 SGHTA, CDR2 FQGNSA. V lost 6 bases, J lost 5 bases, and 18 bases stayed unmatched. Supplemented by reference TRBV7-2 and TRBJ2-4, the full variable domain reads GAGVSQSPSNKVTEKGKDVELRCDPISGHTALYWYRQSLGQGLEFLIYFQGNSAPDKSGLPSDRFSAERTGGSVSTLTIQRTQQEDSAVYLCASSAYGLLAGERQNIQYFGAGTRLSVL.

The chain carries TRBV9 and TRBJ2-1, with TRBD1 matching 9 bases. This CDR3 is built from 15 residues. The J segment lost 6 bases and the V segment lost 1 base, leaving 5 bases of the junction unmatched. Germline V lookup: CDR1 SGDLS, CDR2 YYNGEE. CDR3 in amino acids: CASSVSGQGFNEQFF. The CDR3 DNA reads as TGTGCCAGCAGCGTATCAGGACAGGGGTTCAATGAGCAGTTCTTC.

The V and J genes are TRBV11-2 and TRBJ2-7; D may be TRBD1 (5 bases). Germline lookup yields CDR1 SGHAT and CDR2 FQNNGV. This CDR3 has 12 residues. Trimming removed 4 bases from V and 5 bases from J, with 9 bases in between. This CDR3 is CASSYLGDEQYF. The CDR3 DNA sequence: TGTGCCAGCAGCTATTTAGGGGACGAGCAGTACTTC. Supplemented by reference TRBV11-2 and TRBJ2-7, the full variable domain reads EAGVAQSPRYKIIEKRQSVAFWCNPISGHATLYWYQQILGQGPKLLIQFQNNGVVDDSQLPKDRFSAERLKGVDSTLKIQPAKLEDSAVYLCASSYLGDEQYFGPGTRLTVT.

V usage is TRBV6-6 and J usage is TRBJ2-7; 9 positions match TRBD2. CDR3 length: 14 residues. V was clipped by 5 bases and J by 0 bases; unmatched bases: 2. The V gene's germline CDR1 is MNHNY and CDR2 SVGAGI (reference sequence). The chain's CDR3 is CASSAGGFSYEQYF. CDR3 DNA sequence: TGTGCCAGCAGTGCGGGGGGGTTCTCCTACGAGCAGTACTTC.

This clone counts as medium-sized. This sequence joins TRBV7-9 and TRBJ1-2; TRBD1 matches 10 bases. Germline V gene lookup returns CDR1 SEHNR and CDR2 FQNEAQ (reference sequence). The CDR3 sequence is 14 residues long. V lost 4 bases, J lost 2 bases, and 1 base stayed unmatched. CDR3 region: CASSSGQGNYGYTF. The DNA for the CDR3 is TGTGCCAGCAGCTCGGGACAGGGGAACTATGGCTACACCTTC.

J is TRBJ2-7 and V is TRBV2; unclear D gene. Trimming took 7 bases from V and 3 from J, leaving 16 bases between them. CDR3 length: 14 amino acids. Germline CDR1 is SNHLY and CDR2 is FYNNEI. DNA of the CDR3: TGTGCCAGCACCGAAGGTGACTTACTCTACGAGCAGTACTTC. This encodes CASTEGDLLYEQYF.

V is TRBV10-2 and J is TRBJ1-1; D is perhaps TRBD1 (5 bases). This CDR3 region has 13 residues. Looked up from germline, CDR1 is WSHSY and CDR2 is SAAADI. V lost 2 bases to trimming and J lost 5 bases, with 9 bases between them. In nucleotides, the CDR3 is TGCGCCAGCAGTGAGGGTTGGGGGACTGAAGCTTTCTTT. This translates into CASSEGWGTEAFF.

CDR3 protein: CATSRVAGETGELFF. CDR3 DNA: TGTGCCACCAGCAGAGTAGCGGGAGAAACCGGGGAGCTGTTTTTT. The chain employs TRBV15 and TRBJ2-2; 9 bases line up with TRBD2. The CDR3 has 15 amino acids. Germline V gene data show CDR1 as LNHNV and CDR2 as YYDKDF (reference sequence). Trimming took 1 base from V and 5 from J; bases not matched to a gene: 2.

Comments on this clone: Other nucleotide sequences in the sample specify the same CDR3. This chain uses TRBV7-9 with TRBJ1-1, with a tentative D call TRBD1 (5 bases). Germline CDR1 and CDR2: SEHNR and FQNEAQ (reference sequence). CDR3 length: 17 amino acids. The germline V and J ends were trimmed by 5 bases and 2 bases, with 21 bases remaining between them. The CDR3 DNA sequence: TGTGCCAGCAGCCTCGGGACCTTCTGGAAGGGAAACACTGAAGCTTTCTTT. The encoded protein is CASSLGTFWKGNTEAFF.

This clone was counted a few times. The genes are TRBV15 and TRBJ1-4; D unresolved. Germline loops: CDR1 LNHNV, CDR2 YYDKDF (reference sequence). V lost 1 base, J lost 0 bases, and 9 bases lay in between. The CDR3 consists of 16 residues. CDR3 DNA: TGTGCCACCAGCAGAGTAATGTCTGCAACTAATGAAAAACTGTTTTTT. Residues: CATSRVMSATNEKLFF.

This chain joins TRBV4-1 and TRBJ1-2, with D unclear. CDR3 length equals 13 residues. Trimming removed 3 bases at V and 3 bases at J, with 8 bases between. Looked up from germline, CDR1 is MGHRA and CDR2 is YSYEKL. DNA of the CDR3: TGCGCCAGCAGCCATGAAGACTACTATGGCTACACCTTC. It codes for CASSHEDYYGYTF.

This rearrangement joins TRBV7-3 to TRBJ2-5; D possibly matches TRBD1 or TRBD2 (7 bases each). V was pared by 5 bases and J by 5 bases, with 15 bases between. Germline loops: CDR1 SGHTA, CDR2 FQGTGA. This CDR3 region has 14 residues. Written as DNA, the CDR3 is TGTGCCAGCAGCCCAGCAGGGGGGGGTGAGACCCAGTACTTC. It translates to CASSPAGGGETQYF.

This clone is classed as large (0.1 to 1%). The chain couples TRBV10-2 to TRBJ2-7; 10 nucleotides align to TRBD2. V shed 3 bases and J 3 bases; nucleotides not matched to a gene: 17. This CDR3 comprises 19 residues. CDR1 WSHSY and CDR2 SAAADI come from the germline V gene. CDR3 DNA: TGCGCCAGCAGTGATGAGGCGGGTGAAACTTTAGCGGGAGGCTACGAGCAGTACTTC. Translation: CASSDEAGETLAGGYEQYF.

The chain recombines TRBV4-3 with TRBJ2-5, with 10 bases that match TRBD1. Germline V gene data show CDR1 as LGHNA and CDR2 as YSLEER. With 0 bases clipped from V and 5 bases from J, the junction kept 6 bases outside the gene matches. The CDR3 is 16 residues long. CDR3 coding DNA: TGCGCCAGCAGCCAAGATCCGGGACAGGGGTTGGAGACCCAGTACTTC. Encoded protein: CASSQDPGQGLETQYF.